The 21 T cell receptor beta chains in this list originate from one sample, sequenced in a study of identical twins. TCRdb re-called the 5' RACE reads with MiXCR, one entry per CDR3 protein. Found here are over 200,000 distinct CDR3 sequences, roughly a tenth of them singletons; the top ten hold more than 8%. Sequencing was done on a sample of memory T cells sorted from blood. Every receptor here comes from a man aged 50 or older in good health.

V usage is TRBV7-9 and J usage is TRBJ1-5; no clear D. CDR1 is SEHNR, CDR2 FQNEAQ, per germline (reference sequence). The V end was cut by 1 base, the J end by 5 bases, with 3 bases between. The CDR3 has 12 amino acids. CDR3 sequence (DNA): TGTGCCAGCAGCTTAGGGGATCAGCCCCAGCATTTT. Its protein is CASSLGDQPQHF.

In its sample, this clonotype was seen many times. This chain's CDR3 is CASSLSSGTAGYTF. As DNA, the CDR3 is TGTGCCAGCAGTTTATCGTCTGGTACTGCTGGCTACACCTTC. This chain links TRBV12-3 or TRBV12-4 with TRBJ1-2; D is unclear. The V and J ends lost 2 bases and 7 bases respectively, with 14 bases between them. The CDR3 is made up of 14 amino acids.

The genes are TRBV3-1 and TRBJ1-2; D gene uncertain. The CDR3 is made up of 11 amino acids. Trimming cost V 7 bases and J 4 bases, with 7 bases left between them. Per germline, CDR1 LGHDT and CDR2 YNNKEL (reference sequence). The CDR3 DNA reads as TGTGCCAGCAAAGGGCTCTATGGCTACACCTTC. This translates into CASKGLYGYTF.

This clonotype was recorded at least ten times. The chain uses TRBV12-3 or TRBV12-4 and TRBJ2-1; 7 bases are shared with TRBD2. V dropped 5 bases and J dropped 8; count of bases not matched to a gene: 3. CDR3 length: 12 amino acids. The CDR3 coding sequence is TGTGCCAGCAGTCGGACTAGTCATGAGCAGTTCTTC. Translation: CASSRTSHEQFF.

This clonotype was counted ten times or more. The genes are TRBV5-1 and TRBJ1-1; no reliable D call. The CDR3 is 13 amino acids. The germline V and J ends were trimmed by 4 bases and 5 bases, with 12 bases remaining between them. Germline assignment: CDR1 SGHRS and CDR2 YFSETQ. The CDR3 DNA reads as TGCGCCAGCAGCCTGCCAGGAGGGACTGAAGCTTTCTTT. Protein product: CASSLPGGTEAFF. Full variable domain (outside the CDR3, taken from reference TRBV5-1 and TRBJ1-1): KAGVTQTPRYLIKTRGQQVTLSCSPISGHRSVSWYQQTPGQGLQFLFEYFSETQRNKGNFPGRFSGRQFSNSRSEMNVSTLELGDSALYLCASSLPGGTEAFFGQGTRLTVV.

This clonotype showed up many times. CDR3 nucleotide sequence: TGTGCCACCCTCTGGCGGGGGGGTACCACCGGGGAGCTGTTTTTT. Translated: CATLWRGGTTGELFF. The rearrangement links TRBV9 to TRBJ2-2, with TRBD2 matching 9 bases. CDR3 size: 15 residues. CDR1 is SGDLS and CDR2 is YYNGEE in the germline V gene. J was trimmed by 4 bases and V by 9 bases; bases with no gene match: 10.

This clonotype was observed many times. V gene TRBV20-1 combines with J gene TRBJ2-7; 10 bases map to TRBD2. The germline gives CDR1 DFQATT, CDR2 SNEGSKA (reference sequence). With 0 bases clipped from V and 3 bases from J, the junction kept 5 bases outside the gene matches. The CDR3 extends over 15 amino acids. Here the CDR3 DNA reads TGCAGTGCTAGAGATTTACTAGCGGGGCTCTACGAGCAGTACTTC. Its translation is CSARDLLAGLYEQYF.

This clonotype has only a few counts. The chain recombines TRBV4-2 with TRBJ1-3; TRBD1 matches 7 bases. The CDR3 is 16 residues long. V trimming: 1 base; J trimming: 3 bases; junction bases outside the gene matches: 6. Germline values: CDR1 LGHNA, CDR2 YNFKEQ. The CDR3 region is CASSQGWAGGGNTIYF. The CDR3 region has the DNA TGTGCCAGCAGCCAAGGTTGGGCAGGGGGTGGAAACACCATATATTTT.

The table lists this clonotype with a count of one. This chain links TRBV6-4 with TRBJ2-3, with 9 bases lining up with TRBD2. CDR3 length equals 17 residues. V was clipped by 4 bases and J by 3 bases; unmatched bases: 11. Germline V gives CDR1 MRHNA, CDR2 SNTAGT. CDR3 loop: CASSAASSGKPTDTQYF. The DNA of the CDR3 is TGTGCCAGCAGTGCAGCTTCTAGCGGGAAGCCAACAGATACGCAGTATTTT.

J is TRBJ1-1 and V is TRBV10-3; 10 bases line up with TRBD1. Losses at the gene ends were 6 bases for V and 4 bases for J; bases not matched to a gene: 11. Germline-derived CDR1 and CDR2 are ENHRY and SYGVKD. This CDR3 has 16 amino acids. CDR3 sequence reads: CAISSPRDRGGTEAFF. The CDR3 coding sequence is TGTGCCATCAGCTCCCCTCGGGACAGGGGAGGCACTGAAGCTTTCTTT.

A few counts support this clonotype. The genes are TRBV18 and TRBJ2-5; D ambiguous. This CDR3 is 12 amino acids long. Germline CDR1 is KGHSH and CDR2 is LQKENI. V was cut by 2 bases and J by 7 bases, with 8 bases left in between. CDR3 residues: CASSPGPGTQYF. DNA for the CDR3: TGTGCCAGCTCACCAGGCCCCGGGACCCAGTACTTC.

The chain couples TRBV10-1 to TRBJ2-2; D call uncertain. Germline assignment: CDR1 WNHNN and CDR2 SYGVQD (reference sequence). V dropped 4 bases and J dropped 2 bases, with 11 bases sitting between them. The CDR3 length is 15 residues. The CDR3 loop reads CASSVERINTGELFF. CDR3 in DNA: TGCGCCAGCAGTGTGGAACGGATCAACACCGGGGAGCTGTTTTTT.

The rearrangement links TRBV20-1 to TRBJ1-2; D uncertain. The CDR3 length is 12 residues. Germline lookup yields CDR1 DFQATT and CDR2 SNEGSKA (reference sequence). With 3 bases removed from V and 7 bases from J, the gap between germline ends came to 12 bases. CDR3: CSASTRYGGYTF. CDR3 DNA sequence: TGCAGTGCTAGTACTAGATATGGTGGCTACACCTTC.

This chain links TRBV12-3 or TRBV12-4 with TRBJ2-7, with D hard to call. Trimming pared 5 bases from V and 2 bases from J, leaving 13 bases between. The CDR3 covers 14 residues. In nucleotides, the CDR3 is TGTGCCAGCAGTCACCCCACGAGTACCTACGAGCAGTACTTC. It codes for CASSHPTSTYEQYF.

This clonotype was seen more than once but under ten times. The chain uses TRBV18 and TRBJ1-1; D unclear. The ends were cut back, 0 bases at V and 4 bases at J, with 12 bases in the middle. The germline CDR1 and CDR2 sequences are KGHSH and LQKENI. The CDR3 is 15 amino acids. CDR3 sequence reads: CASSPPGNPFTEAFF. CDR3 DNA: TGTGCCAGCTCACCACCGGGGAACCCATTCACTGAAGCTTTCTTT.

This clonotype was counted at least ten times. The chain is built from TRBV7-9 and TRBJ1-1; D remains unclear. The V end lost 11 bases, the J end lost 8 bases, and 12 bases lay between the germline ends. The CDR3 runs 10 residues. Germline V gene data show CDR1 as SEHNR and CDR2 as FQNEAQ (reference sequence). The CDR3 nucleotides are TGTGCCGTAGACCAGCCAGAAGCTTTCTTT. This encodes CAVDQPEAFF.

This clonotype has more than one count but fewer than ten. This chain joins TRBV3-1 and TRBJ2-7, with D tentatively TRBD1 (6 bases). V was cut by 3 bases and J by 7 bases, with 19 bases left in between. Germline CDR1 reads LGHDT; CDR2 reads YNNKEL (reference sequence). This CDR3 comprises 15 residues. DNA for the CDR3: TGTGCCAGCAGCCATTCCTGGCAGGGGTCGGGTGAGCAGTACTTC. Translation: CASSHSWQGSGEQYF.

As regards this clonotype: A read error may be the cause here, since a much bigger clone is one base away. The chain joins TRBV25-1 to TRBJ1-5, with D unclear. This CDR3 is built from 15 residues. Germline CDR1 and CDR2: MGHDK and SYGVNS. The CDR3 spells CAGSEGSWGNQPQHF. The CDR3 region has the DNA TGTGCCGGCAGTGAAGGCAGCTGGGGCAATCAGCCCCAGCATTTT. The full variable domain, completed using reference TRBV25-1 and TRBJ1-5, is EADIYQTPRYLVIGTGKKITLECSQTMGHDKMYWYQQDPGMELHLIHYSYGVNSTEKGDLSSESTVSRIRTEHFPLTLESARPSHTSQYLCAGSEGSWGNQPQHFGDGTRLSIL.

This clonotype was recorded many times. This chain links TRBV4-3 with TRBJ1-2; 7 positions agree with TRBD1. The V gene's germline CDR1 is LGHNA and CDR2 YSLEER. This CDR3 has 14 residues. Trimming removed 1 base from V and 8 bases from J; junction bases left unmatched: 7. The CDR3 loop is CASSQGQGNGGYTF. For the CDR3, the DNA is TGCGCCAGCAGCCAAGGACAGGGAAATGGCGGCTACACCTTC.

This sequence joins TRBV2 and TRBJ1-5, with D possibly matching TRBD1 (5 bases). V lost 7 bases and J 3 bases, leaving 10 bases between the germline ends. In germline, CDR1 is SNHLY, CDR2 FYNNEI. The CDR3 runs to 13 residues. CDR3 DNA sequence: TGTGCCAGCAAGAGGGACTACAATCAGCCCCAGCATTTT. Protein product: CASKRDYNQPQHF.

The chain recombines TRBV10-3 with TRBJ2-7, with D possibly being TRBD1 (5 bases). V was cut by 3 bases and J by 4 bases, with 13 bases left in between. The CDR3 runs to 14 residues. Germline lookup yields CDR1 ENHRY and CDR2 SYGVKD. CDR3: CAISELQGRYEQYF. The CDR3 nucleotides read TGTGCCATCAGTGAACTCCAGGGTCGGTACGAGCAGTACTTC.